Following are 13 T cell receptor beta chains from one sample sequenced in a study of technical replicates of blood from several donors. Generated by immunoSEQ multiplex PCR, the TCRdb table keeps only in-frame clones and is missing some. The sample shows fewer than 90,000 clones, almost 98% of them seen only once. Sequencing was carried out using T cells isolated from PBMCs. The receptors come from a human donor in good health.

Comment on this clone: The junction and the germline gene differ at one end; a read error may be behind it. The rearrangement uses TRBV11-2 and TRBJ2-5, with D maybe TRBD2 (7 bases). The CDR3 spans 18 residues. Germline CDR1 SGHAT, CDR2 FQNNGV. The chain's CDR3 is CASSLDLMAGANQEIQYF. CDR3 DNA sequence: TGTGCCAGCAGCTTAGATTTAATGGCGGGGGCAAACCAAGAGATCCAGTACTTC.

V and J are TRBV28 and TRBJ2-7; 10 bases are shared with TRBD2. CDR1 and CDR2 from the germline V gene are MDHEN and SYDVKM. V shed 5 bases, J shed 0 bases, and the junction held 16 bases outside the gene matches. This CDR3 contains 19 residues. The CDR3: CASSPIILAGDPSSYEQYF. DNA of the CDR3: TGTGCCAGCAGTCCCATTATTCTAGCGGGAGACCCAAGCTCCTACGAGCAGTACTTC.

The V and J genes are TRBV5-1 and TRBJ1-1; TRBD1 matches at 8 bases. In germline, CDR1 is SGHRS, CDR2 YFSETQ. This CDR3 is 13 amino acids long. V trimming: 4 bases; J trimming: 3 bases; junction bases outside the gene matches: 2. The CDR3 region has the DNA TGCGCCAGCAGCGTGGACAGGGACACTGAAGCTTTCTTT. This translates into CASSVDRDTEAFF. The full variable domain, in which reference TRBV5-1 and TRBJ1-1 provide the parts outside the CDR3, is KAGVTQTPRYLIKTRGQQVTLSCSPISGHRSVSWYQQTPGQGLQFLFEYFSETQRNKGNFPGRFSGRQFSNSRSEMNVSTLELGDSALYLCASSVDRDTEAFFGQGTRLTVV.

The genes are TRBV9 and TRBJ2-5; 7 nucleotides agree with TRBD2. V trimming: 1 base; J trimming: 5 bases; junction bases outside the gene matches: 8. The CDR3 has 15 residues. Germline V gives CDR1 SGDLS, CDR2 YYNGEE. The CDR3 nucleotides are TGTGCCAGCAGCGTAAGAAGCGGGGTCCGGGAGACCCAGTACTTC. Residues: CASSVRSGVRETQYF.

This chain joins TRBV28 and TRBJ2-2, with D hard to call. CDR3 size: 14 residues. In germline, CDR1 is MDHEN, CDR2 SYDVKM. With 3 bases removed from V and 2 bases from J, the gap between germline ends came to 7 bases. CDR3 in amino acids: CASSLSFNTGELFF. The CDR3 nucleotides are TGTGCCAGCAGTTTGTCGTTTAACACCGGGGAGCTGTTTTTT.

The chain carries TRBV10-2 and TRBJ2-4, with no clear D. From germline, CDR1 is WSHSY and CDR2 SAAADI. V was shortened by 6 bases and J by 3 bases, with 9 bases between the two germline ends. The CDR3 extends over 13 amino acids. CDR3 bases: TGCGCCAGCAGAGACTCGTACAAAAACATTCAGTACTTC. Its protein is CASRDSYKNIQYF.

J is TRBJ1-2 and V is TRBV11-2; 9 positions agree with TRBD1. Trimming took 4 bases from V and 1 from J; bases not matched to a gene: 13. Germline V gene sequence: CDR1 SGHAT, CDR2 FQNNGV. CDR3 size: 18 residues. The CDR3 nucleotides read TGTGCCAGCAGCTCACTCCCCCGGGACAGGGTCGATAACTATGGCTACACCTTC. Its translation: CASSSLPRDRVDNYGYTF.

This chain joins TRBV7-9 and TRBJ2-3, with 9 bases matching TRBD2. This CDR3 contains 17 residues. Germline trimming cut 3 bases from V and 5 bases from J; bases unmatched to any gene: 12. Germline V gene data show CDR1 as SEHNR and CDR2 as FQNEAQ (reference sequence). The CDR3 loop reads CASSFLIAGATGDTQYF. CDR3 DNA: TGTGCCAGCAGCTTCTTGATAGCGGGGGCCACGGGAGATACGCAGTATTTT. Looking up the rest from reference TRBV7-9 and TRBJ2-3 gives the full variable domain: DTGVSQNPRHKITKRGQNVTFRCDPISEHNRLYWYRQTLGQGPEFLTYFQNEAQLEKSRLLSDRFSAERPKGSFSTLEIQRTEQGDSAMYLCASSFLIAGATGDTQYFGPGTRLTVL.

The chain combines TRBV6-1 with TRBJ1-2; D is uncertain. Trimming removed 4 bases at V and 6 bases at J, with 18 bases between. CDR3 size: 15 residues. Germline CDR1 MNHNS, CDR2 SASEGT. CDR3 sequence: CASSGRGWMVNGYTF. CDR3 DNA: TGTGCCAGCAGTGGCCGGGGTTGGATGGTTAATGGCTACACCTTC.

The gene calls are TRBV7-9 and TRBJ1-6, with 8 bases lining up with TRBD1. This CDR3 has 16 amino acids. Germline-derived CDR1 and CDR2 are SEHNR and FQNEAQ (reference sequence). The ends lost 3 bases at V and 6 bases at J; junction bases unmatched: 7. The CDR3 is CASSLGQGAANSPLHF. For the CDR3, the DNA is TGTGCCAGCAGCTTGGGGCAGGGGGCAGCTAATTCACCCCTCCACTTT.

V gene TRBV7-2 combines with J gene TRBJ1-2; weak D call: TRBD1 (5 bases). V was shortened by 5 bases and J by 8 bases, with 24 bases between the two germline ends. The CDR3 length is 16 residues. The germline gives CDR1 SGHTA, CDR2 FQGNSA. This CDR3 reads CASSPLGVQAGRGYTF. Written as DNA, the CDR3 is TGTGCCAGCAGCCCCCTGGGAGTACAGGCGGGACGGGGCTACACCTTC.

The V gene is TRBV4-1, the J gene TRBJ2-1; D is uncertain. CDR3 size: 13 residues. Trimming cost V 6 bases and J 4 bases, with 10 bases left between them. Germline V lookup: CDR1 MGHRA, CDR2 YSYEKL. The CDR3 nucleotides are TGCGCCAGCAGAAAAGACTCTTACAATGAGCAGTTCTTC. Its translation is CASRKDSYNEQFF.

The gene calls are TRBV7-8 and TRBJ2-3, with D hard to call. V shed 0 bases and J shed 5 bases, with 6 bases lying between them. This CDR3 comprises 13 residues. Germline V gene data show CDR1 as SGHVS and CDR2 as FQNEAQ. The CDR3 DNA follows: TGTGCCAGCAGCTTAGCGTTCAGAGATACGCAGTATTTT. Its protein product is CASSLAFRDTQYF.